The 29 T cell receptor beta chains below all came from one sample that was sequenced in a study of Tregs in tolerant kidney transplant recipients (dated by TCRdb to the late 2010s). The library was made by the immunoSEQ multiplex PCR assay. What TCRdb holds here is the immuneACCESS table cut down to in-frame rearrangements. Part of the clones is not present; checked against another copy, under half of the missing clones reflect an unresolved V gene, and the others are unexplained. Present in this sample are approximately 69,000 clones, approximately 88% of which were seen just once. The ten largest clones represent about 0.37% of the sample. The sample's time point label is to be understood as: blood sample drawn before combined kidney and bone marrow transplant. This specimen was CD4+ T cells from blood, taken before the transplant. The source is a human donor who received a combined kidney and bone marrow transplant.

This chain connects TRBV10-3 to TRBJ2-4; TRBD2 matches at 10 bases. V shed 7 bases and J 6 bases; nucleotides not matched to a gene: 9. The CDR3 is 15 amino acids. Germline values: CDR1 ENHRY, CDR2 SYGVKD. In DNA form, the CDR3 reads TGTGCCATCAAAGGGGCTAGCGGGGGTGTAAACATTCAGTACTTC. Its translation: CAIKGASGGVNIQYF.

V gene TRBV13 combines with J gene TRBJ1-3; perhaps TRBD1 as D (6 bases). The CDR3 has 20 amino acids. Germline CDR1 and CDR2: PRHDT and FYEKMQ (reference sequence). Trimming removed 6 bases from V and 2 bases from J, with 29 bases in between. CDR3 DNA: TGTGCCAGCAGGCAAATAGGGTGGGGGGGCGGACCTTATACTGGAAACACCATATATTTT. Its translation is CASRQIGWGGGPYTGNTIYF.

Of note for this clone: Other DNA sequences of this sample code for an identical CDR3. For the CDR3, the DNA is TGTGCCAGCAGCTCAACCGGGACAGAGAATCAGCCCCAGCATTTT. This translates into CASSSTGTENQPQHF. The rearrangement links TRBV11-2 to TRBJ1-5; 7 bases line up with TRBD1. This CDR3 has 15 residues. Trimming removed 4 bases from V and 4 bases from J; junction bases left unmatched: 7. Germline lookup yields CDR1 SGHAT and CDR2 FQNNGV.

The V call is TRBV7-6, the J call TRBJ2-2; D is perhaps TRBD1 (5 bases). V was cut by 4 bases and J by 5 bases, with 11 bases left in between. This CDR3 region has 14 residues. CDR1 is SGHVS, CDR2 FNYEAQ, per germline. This chain's CDR3 is CASSSRTPTGELFF. The CDR3 coding sequence is TGTGCCAGCAGCTCCCGGACACCTACCGGGGAGCTGTTTTTT.

This chain joins TRBV11-2 and TRBJ2-5, with D tentatively TRBD1 (5 bases). This CDR3 region has 12 residues. The germline CDR1 and CDR2 sequences are SGHAT and FQNNGV. The germline V and J ends were trimmed by 6 bases and 4 bases, with 9 bases remaining between them. CDR3 region: CASSSGRETQYF. The CDR3 DNA follows: TGTGCCAGCAGTTCAGGGCGAGAGACCCAGTACTTC. Looking up the rest from reference TRBV11-2 and TRBJ2-5 gives the full variable domain: EAGVAQSPRYKIIEKRQSVAFWCNPISGHATLYWYQQILGQGPKLLIQFQNNGVVDDSQLPKDRFSAERLKGVDSTLKIQPAKLEDSAVYLCASSSGRETQYFGPGTRLLVL.

This CDR3 is CASSPIVTNTGELFF. The CDR3 DNA follows: TGTGCCAGCAGCCCCATAGTTACCAACACCGGGGAGCTGTTTTTT. The genes are TRBV9 and TRBJ2-2; no reliable D call. This CDR3 is 15 amino acids long. Trimming removed 4 bases at V and 2 bases at J, with 12 bases between. From germline, CDR1 is SGDLS and CDR2 YYNGEE.

The chain joins TRBV25-1 to TRBJ2-3, with D possibly matching TRBD1 (6 bases). Between the trimmed V and J ends, which lost 1 base and 1 base, there was a span of 12 bases. The CDR3 extends over 16 amino acids. Germline V lookup: CDR1 MGHDK, CDR2 SYGVNS. The CDR3 DNA reads TGTGCCAGCAGTGAATGGGGGTGGACAGGCACAGATACGCAGTATTTT. It yields the protein CASSEWGWTGTDTQYF.

The J gene is TRBJ2-7, the V gene TRBV5-8; TRBD2 matches 13 bases. The CDR3 contains 17 residues. Germline lookup yields CDR1 SGHTS and CDR2 YDEGEE. With 1 base clipped from V and 5 bases from J, the junction kept 9 bases outside the gene matches. This chain's CDR3 is CASSLRSGLAGVDEQYF. Written as DNA, the CDR3 is TGTGCCAGCAGCTTGAGGAGCGGACTAGCGGGAGTGGACGAGCAGTACTTC.

The chain employs TRBV7-3 and TRBJ2-1, with D uncertain. The V end was cut by 8 bases, the J end by 0 bases, with 11 bases between. CDR3 size: 14 residues. CDR1 and CDR2 from the germline V gene are SGHTA and FQGTGA. CDR3 amino acids: CASFPVSSYNEQFF. CDR3 in DNA: TGTGCCAGCTTCCCTGTCAGCTCCTACAATGAGCAGTTCTTC.

The CDR3 DNA follows: TGTGCCAGTAGTGCCGCCCCCCAGGGGGTTGGCTACACCTTC. This translates into CASSAAPQGVGYTF. This sequence joins TRBV19 and TRBJ1-2; 7 bases align to TRBD1. CDR3 length equals 14 residues. Germline loops: CDR1 LNHDA, CDR2 SQIVND (reference sequence). With 5 bases clipped from V and 7 bases from J, the junction kept 10 bases outside the gene matches.

The J gene is TRBJ2-7, the V gene TRBV29-1; D is possibly TRBD2 (5 bases). Germline values: CDR1 SQVTM, CDR2 ANQGSEA. The CDR3 runs 13 residues. V shed 4 bases and J shed 2 bases, with 12 bases lying between them. CDR3 nucleotides: TGCAGCGTTGGCTCGGTGCGGGCCTACGAGCAGTACTTC. It yields the protein CSVGSVRAYEQYF.

The chain is built from TRBV30 and TRBJ1-5; no reliable D call. Trimming pared 2 bases from V and 2 bases from J, leaving 10 bases between. The CDR3 contains 14 residues. In germline, CDR1 is GTSNPN, CDR2 SVGIG (reference sequence). CDR3 sequence: CAWSTGNGNQPQHF. CDR3 bases: TGTGCCTGGAGTACGGGTAATGGCAATCAGCCCCAGCATTTT.

The gene calls are TRBV5-1 and TRBJ2-7; the match to TRBD2 covers 15 bases. The length of the CDR3 is 19 residues. The V segment lost 4 bases and the J segment 2 bases; nucleotides outside the gene matches: 13. Germline CDR1 SGHRS, CDR2 YFSETQ. The CDR3 sequence: CASSGSLRTSGRVTYEQYF. DNA for the CDR3: TGCGCCAGCAGCGGATCACTTAGGACTAGCGGGAGGGTCACCTACGAGCAGTACTTC.

The chain links TRBV7-7 to TRBJ2-5; TRBD2 matches 10 bases. CDR1 and CDR2 from the germline V gene are SSHAT and FNYEAQ (reference sequence). This CDR3 has 16 residues. V was clipped by 5 bases and J by 4 bases; unmatched bases: 10. DNA of the CDR3: TGTGCCAGCAGCATGGGGCTTGGACTAGCGGTAGAGACCCAGTACTTC. Its protein product is CASSMGLGLAVETQYF. The entire variable domain, with the rest obtained from reference TRBV7-7 and TRBJ2-5, is as follows: GAGVSQSPRYKVTKRGQDVTLRCDPISSHATLYWYQQALGQGPEFLTYFNYEAQPDKSGLPSDRFSAERPEGSISTLTIQRTEQRDSAMYRCASSMGLGLAVETQYFGPGTRLLVL.

The V call is TRBV18, the J call TRBJ1-2; D unclear. The CDR3 contains 13 residues. The V end was cut by 2 bases, the J end by 2 bases, with 6 bases between. The germline V gene has CDR1 KGHSH and CDR2 LQKENI. This chain's CDR3 is CASSPSGNYGYTF. In DNA, the CDR3 is TGTGCCAGCTCACCATCCGGGAACTATGGCTACACCTTC.

This clone was counted once. The chain is built from TRBV29-1 and TRBJ2-2; 8 bases agree with TRBD2. The germline V gene has CDR1 SQVTM and CDR2 ANQGSEA. The CDR3 is 14 amino acids. The V and J ends lost 5 bases and 5 bases, in that order; junction bases with no gene match: 7. The CDR3 here is CSVTAGGRTGELFF. In DNA form, the CDR3 reads TGCAGCGTTACGGCGGGAGGTCGTACCGGGGAGCTGTTTTTT.

This chain joins TRBV2 and TRBJ2-4; weak D call: TRBD2 (5 bases). The CDR3 loop spans 14 amino acids. Trimming cost V 6 bases and J 5 bases, with 14 bases left between them. Germline CDR1 SNHLY, CDR2 FYNNEI. As DNA, the CDR3 is TGTGCCAGCAGCACTTCTAGCTTCCAAAACATTCAGTACTTC. Translating gives CASSTSSFQNIQYF.

The J gene is TRBJ2-7, the V gene TRBV5-3, with TRBD1 matching over 8 bases. TRBV5-3 is an ORF, with its function uncertain. This CDR3 has 19 amino acids. Losses at the gene ends were 2 bases for V and 4 bases for J; bases not matched to a gene: 20. The CDR3 nucleotides read TGTGCCAGAAGCTTCCCCGACCGACAGGACAGGGTAGGCGGTTACGAGCAGTACTTC. It yields the protein CARSFPDRQDRVGGYEQYF.

The rearrangement links TRBV10-3 to TRBJ2-5; 12 positions agree with TRBD2. This CDR3 has 12 amino acids. Germline V gene data show CDR1 as ENHRY and CDR2 as SYGVKD. V lost 9 bases to trimming and J lost 5 bases; unmatched junction nucleotides: 1. In nucleotides, the CDR3 is TGTGCCATAGGGACTAGCGGGGAGACCCAGTACTTC. It is translated as CAIGTSGETQYF.

This clone was found once. The chain has TRBV5-1 and TRBJ1-3; 9 bases map to TRBD1. CDR1 is SGHRS and CDR2 is YFSETQ in the germline V gene. The CDR3 totals 20 residues. The junction had 14 bases not matched to a gene; V was cut back by 1 base and J by 0 bases. The CDR3 bases are TGCGCCAGCAGCTTGCGGACGGGACAGGGATCGATTGGCTCTGGAAACACCATATATTTT. Translation: CASSLRTGQGSIGSGNTIYF.

The gene calls are TRBV28 and TRBJ2-7, with 13 nucleotides matching TRBD2. The junction had 9 bases not matched to a gene; V was cut back by 6 bases and J by 4 bases. There are 16 residues in the CDR3. Looked up from germline, CDR1 is MDHEN and CDR2 is SYDVKM. CDR3 region: CASRPPTSGRPYEQYF. The CDR3 coding sequence is TGTGCCAGCAGGCCTCCGACTAGCGGGAGGCCATACGAGCAGTACTTC. The full variable domain, in which reference TRBV28 and TRBJ2-7 provide the parts outside the CDR3, is DVKVTQSSRYLVKRTGEKVFLECVQDMDHENMFWYRQDPGLGLRLIYFSYDVKMKEKGDIPEGYSVSREKKERFSLILESASTNQTSMYLCASRPPTSGRPYEQYFGPGTRLTVT.

CDR3 residues: CSVGGVGNTGELFF. The CDR3 nucleotides are TGCAGCGTCGGAGGGGTGGGGAACACCGGGGAGCTGTTTTTT. The genes are TRBV29-1 and TRBJ2-2; D might be TRBD2 (6 bases). The V end was cut by 6 bases, the J end by 1 base, with 12 bases between. CDR3 length: 14 amino acids. Per the germline V gene, CDR1 is SQVTM and CDR2 is ANQGSEA.

The rearrangement uses TRBV5-1 and TRBJ2-7; possible D gene TRBD2, 6 bases. Trimming removed 4 bases from V and 6 bases from J, with 11 bases in between. CDR1 and CDR2 (germline): SGHRS, YFSETQ. The CDR3 is made up of 12 amino acids. CDR3 coding DNA: TGCGCCAGCAGCCCGCCCGGGGGCGAGCAGTACTTC. It yields the protein CASSPPGGEQYF.

This chain links TRBV4-2 with TRBJ2-3; the match to TRBD2 covers 13 bases. Germline CDR1 reads LGHNA; CDR2 reads YNFKEQ. V trimming: 0 bases; J trimming: 6 bases; junction bases outside the gene matches: 9. The CDR3 runs to 18 residues. The CDR3 protein is CASSQDSRLAGGIDTQYF. CDR3 sequence (DNA): TGTGCCAGCAGCCAAGATAGTAGACTAGCGGGGGGCATTGATACGCAGTATTTT.

This clone was recorded only once. The V gene is TRBV7-9, the J gene TRBJ2-7, with 7 bases lining up with TRBD1. This CDR3 contains 15 residues. CDR1 is SEHNR and CDR2 is FQNEAQ in the germline V gene (reference sequence). Trimming took 1 base from V and 5 from J; bases not matched to a gene: 8. DNA of the CDR3: TGTGCCAGCAGCTTAGATAGGGACAGTACCCACGAGCAGTACTTC. Translation gives CASSLDRDSTHEQYF.

V gene TRBV6-5 combines with J gene TRBJ1-2; a possible D gene is TRBD1 (6 bases). The CDR3 has 16 residues. The V and J ends lost 0 bases and 4 bases respectively, with 15 bases between them. Germline CDR1 MNHEY, CDR2 SVGAGI. CDR3 region: CASSYSNEGQLYGYTF. CDR3 DNA: TGTGCCAGCAGTTACTCGAATGAAGGACAGCTCTATGGCTACACCTTC.

The chain employs TRBV27 and TRBJ2-7, with 9 bases fitting TRBD1. The CDR3 is 16 amino acids. V was clipped by 6 bases and J by 5 bases; unmatched bases: 14. Germline V gene lookup returns CDR1 MNHEY and CDR2 SMNVEV (reference sequence). In nucleotides, the CDR3 is TGTGCCAGCAGGGTTTCCAACACAGGGGGCGGGGACGAGCAGTACTTC. This translates into CASRVSNTGGGDEQYF.

As concerns this clone: One end of the junction is discordant with germline, which a read error may explain. The chain combines TRBV6-4 with TRBJ1-1, with D possibly TRBD1 on 5 matching bases. CDR1 is MRHNA and CDR2 is SNTAGT in the germline V gene. The CDR3 extends over 14 amino acids. The CDR3 DNA reads as TGTGCCAGCAATACCGGGACGGTGGGGACTGAAGTTTTCTTT. It encodes CASNTGTVGTEVFF.

The rearrangement joins TRBV28 to TRBJ1-4; the D gene is possibly TRBD1 (6 bases). The CDR3 consists of 14 residues. The germline V gene encodes CDR1 MDHEN and CDR2 SYDVKM. Trimming left V 6 bases short and J 12 bases short, with 20 bases between. CDR3 nucleotides: TGTGCCAGCAGCCAGCCGGGACATCTGAGGGAACTGTTTTTT. Translation: CASSQPGHLRELFF.